The 23 T cell receptor beta chains below were found in one sample sequenced in a study of post-analysis software for immune sequencing data. Unique molecular identifiers were carried by the TCR beta cDNA libraries. TCRdb reprocessed the PCR reads via MiXCR and lists one record per CDR3 protein. Of some 690,000 distinct CDR3 sequences detected, approximately 59% appear once; the ten largest clones hold approximately 11%. The antigens these receptors bind are not known. Study results and limitations: Controls showed lower frequencies than patients for several TRBV segments, and TRBV5-6, TRBV5-1 and TRBV20-1 were among these.

Sequencing was carried out using blood. These receptors were taken from a girl aged 2 to 9 with multiple sclerosis.

The chain carries TRBV29-1 and TRBJ1-1, with 8 nucleotides matching TRBD1. The germline CDR1 and CDR2 sequences are SQVTM and ANQGSEA. V shed 8 bases and J 6 bases; nucleotides not matched to a gene: 8. The CDR3 extends over 12 amino acids. The CDR3 DNA follows: TGCAGCTCCAAACAGGGGGTCTCTGAAGCTTTCTTT. It specifies CSSKQGVSEAFF. Based on the CDR3 plus reference TRBV29-1 and TRBJ1-1, the full variable domain is SAVISQKPSRDICQRGTSLTIQCQVDSQVTMMFWYRQQPGQSLTLIATANQGSEATYESGFVIDKFPISRPNLTFSTLTVSNMSPEDSSIYLCSSKQGVSEAFFGQGTRLTVV.

The J gene is TRBJ2-7, the V gene TRBV6-5; tentative D call: TRBD2 (5 bases). With 7 bases removed from V and 2 bases from J, the gap between germline ends came to 21 bases. This CDR3 contains 16 residues. CDR1 MNHEY and CDR2 SVGAGI come from the germline V gene. The DNA for the CDR3 is TGTGCCAGCAAGATAAGTAGAGGAGGCTCGGCCTACGAGCAGTACTTC. This codes for CASKISRGGSAYEQYF.

V usage is TRBV6-2 or TRBV6-3 and J usage is TRBJ2-5, with 7 bases that match TRBD2. The J call may be mistaken, given a closer DNA end match to TRBJ2-7. Germline V CDR1 and CDR2: MNHEY, SVGEGT. The CDR3 runs to 12 residues. The DNA of the CDR3 is TGTGCCAGCAGTACCCCGGGGGGCGAGCAGTACTTC. Translation gives CASSTPGGEQYF.

This clonotype came up once. The chain combines TRBV6-5 with TRBJ2-7; D remains unclear. Trimming left V 5 bases short and J 10 bases short, with 18 bases between. CDR1 is MNHEY and CDR2 is SVGAGI in the germline V gene. The CDR3 runs to 13 residues. The CDR3 reads CASSTLGYESQYF. Here the CDR3 DNA reads TGTGCCAGCAGTACCTTAGGCTATGAGTCCCAGTACTTC.

The V gene is TRBV7-2, the J gene TRBJ2-1, with D perhaps TRBD2 (5 bases). There are 15 residues in the CDR3. Germline loops: CDR1 SGHTA, CDR2 FQGNSA. Trimming removed 2 bases at V and 0 bases at J, with 8 bases between. CDR3 residues: CASSLWESSYNEQFF. Here the CDR3 DNA reads TGTGCCAGCAGCTTATGGGAGAGCTCCTACAATGAGCAGTTCTTC.

This clonotype was detected only a few times. J is TRBJ2-7 and V is TRBV7-3; D remains unclear. The J call is in doubt because the DNA end fits TRBJ2-4 better. The germline V gene encodes CDR1 SGHTA and CDR2 FQGTGA. The CDR3 spans 12 residues. CDR3 in amino acids: CASSLTGNIQYF. CDR3 DNA sequence: TGTGCCAGCAGCTTAACAGGGAACATTCAGTACTTC.

The gene calls are TRBV28 and TRBJ2-5; D is possibly TRBD1 (5 bases). The CDR3 is made up of 14 amino acids. The V gene's germline CDR1 is MDHEN and CDR2 SYDVKM. The ends were cut back, 6 bases at V and 2 bases at J, with 13 bases in the middle. The CDR3: CASSPIGQQETQYF. CDR3 in DNA: TGTGCCAGCAGCCCCATAGGACAACAAGAGACCCAGTACTTC.

The J gene is TRBJ2-5, the V gene TRBV29-1; 7 bases align to TRBD2. Germline-derived CDR1 and CDR2 are SQVTM and ANQGSEA. This CDR3 comprises 13 residues. J was trimmed by 0 bases and V by 5 bases; bases with no gene match: 3. The CDR3 bases are TGCAGCGTTAGCGGGGCACACCAAGAGACCCAGTACTTC. It yields the protein CSVSGAHQETQYF. The complete variable domain, with remaining parts taken from reference TRBV29-1 and TRBJ2-5, reads SAVISQKPSRDICQRGTSLTIQCQVDSQVTMMFWYRQQPGQSLTLIATANQGSEATYESGFVIDKFPISRPNLTFSTLTVSNMSPEDSSIYLCSVSGAHQETQYFGPGTRLLVL.

The V call is TRBV15, the J call TRBJ2-5, with D possibly matching TRBD2 (5 bases). V was clipped by 5 bases and J by 2 bases, with 9 bases between them. The length of the CDR3 is 13 residues. Germline CDR1 reads LNHNV; CDR2 reads YYDKDF (reference sequence). The CDR3 DNA sequence: TGTGCCACCAGCTGGACGGGGCAAGAGACCCAGTACTTC. Encoded protein: CATSWTGQETQYF.

This rearrangement joins TRBV5-1 to TRBJ2-5, with TRBD1 matching over 10 bases. V was clipped by 4 bases and J by 3 bases; unmatched bases: 9. Germline V gene data show CDR1 as SGHRS and CDR2 as YFSETQ. CDR3 length: 16 residues. The CDR3 nucleotides read TGCGCCAGCAGCAGGCGACAGGGGGCGAGGGAAGAGACCCAGTACTTC. It yields the protein CASSRRQGAREETQYF.

The V call is TRBV6-5, the J call TRBJ2-5; 7 nucleotides match TRBD1. Germline V gene data show CDR1 as MNHEY and CDR2 as SVGAGI. V was pared by 6 bases and J by 4 bases, with 14 bases of the junction left unmatched. There are 16 residues in the CDR3. The DNA for the CDR3 is TGTGCCAGCAGCCCTACCAGGACAGGCGAAGCAGAGACCCAGTACTTC. Translation gives CASSPTRTGEAETQYF.

The gene calls are TRBV29-1 and TRBJ1-2; TRBD1 aligns across 7 bases. V trimming: 1 base; J trimming: 8 bases; junction bases outside the gene matches: 7. CDR3 length: 13 residues. Germline V gene data show CDR1 as SQVTM and CDR2 as ANQGSEA. CDR3 residues: CSVEGQGLLGYTF. CDR3 in DNA: TGCAGCGTTGAAGGACAGGGTTTATTGGGCTACACCTTC.

The J gene is TRBJ1-2, the V gene TRBV6-2 or TRBV6-3; D is ambiguous. Deletions cut 0 bases from V and 4 bases from J, with 12 bases between. The CDR3 is made up of 15 amino acids. CDR1 is MNHEY and CDR2 is SVGEGT in the germline V gene. CDR3 sequence: CASSYSAKTGYGYTF. The CDR3 DNA is TGTGCCAGCAGTTACTCGGCCAAAACGGGCTATGGCTACACCTTC.

V gene TRBV29-1 combines with J gene TRBJ1-1; TRBD1 matches at 7 bases. Looked up from germline, CDR1 is SQVTM and CDR2 is ANQGSEA. Losses at the gene ends were 7 bases for V and 1 base for J; bases not matched to a gene: 3. The CDR3 consists of 12 residues. The CDR3, as DNA: TGCAGCGCACAGGGGCGGAACACTGAAGCTTTCTTT. Residues: CSAQGRNTEAFF.

This clonotype was found a few times. The V call is TRBV5-6, the J call TRBJ2-5, with 7 nucleotides matching TRBD1. J was trimmed by 5 bases and V by 4 bases; bases with no gene match: 11. The CDR3 has 15 residues. Germline loops: CDR1 SGHDT, CDR2 YYEEEE. The CDR3 spells CASSRDREEWETQYF. The CDR3 DNA sequence: TGTGCCAGCAGCCGTGACAGGGAAGAATGGGAGACCCAGTACTTC.

This clonotype occurred a few times. The J gene is TRBJ2-4, the V gene TRBV29-1, with 8 bases identical to TRBD1. The end of the DNA aligns better with TRBJ2-7, so the J call may be wrong. CDR1 is SQVTM and CDR2 is ANQGSEA in the germline V gene. The CDR3 is 13 amino acids. The CDR3: CSVEDGTGYEQYF. DNA of the CDR3: TGCAGCGTTGAAGATGGGACAGGCTACGAGCAGTACTTC.

V gene TRBV7-2 combines with J gene TRBJ1-6, with D possibly matching TRBD1 (6 bases). CDR1 is SGHTA and CDR2 is FQGNSA in the germline V gene. This CDR3 region has 14 residues. Deletions cut 5 bases from V and 9 bases from J, with 14 bases between. DNA for the CDR3: TGTGCCAGCAGCCTCCGGGACACTAGTTCACCCCTCCACTTT. Translating it yields CASSLRDTSSPLHF.

V and J are TRBV6-1 and TRBJ2-1; 7 positions agree with TRBD2. From germline, CDR1 is MNHNS and CDR2 SASEGT. J gave up 3 bases and V 4 bases, and 6 bases lay outside the gene matches. This CDR3 spans 15 amino acids. The CDR3 DNA reads as TGTGCCAGCAGTGCGGCTAGCGGTTACTACAATGAGCAGTTCTTC. Translated, it gives CASSAASGYYNEQFF.

This clonotype was detected only a few times. V is TRBV27 and J is TRBJ2-5; 12 bases line up with TRBD2. Per the germline V gene, CDR1 is MNHEY and CDR2 is SMNVEV (reference sequence). The CDR3 sequence is 16 residues long. V lost 5 bases, J lost 5 bases, and 9 bases stayed unmatched. DNA for the CDR3: TGTGCCAGCAGTCCGGGGACTAGCGGGTACGAGGAGACCCAGTACTTC. This codes for CASSPGTSGYEETQYF.

This clonotype has a handful of counts. The chain uses TRBV6-5 and TRBJ1-2; no definite D call. V was clipped by 2 bases and J by 9 bases, with 16 bases between them. The CDR3 covers 14 residues. Per the germline V gene, CDR1 is MNHEY and CDR2 is SVGAGI. DNA for the CDR3: TGTGCCAGCAGTTACCTGGGGAAAACAGTGAGCTACACCTTC. Translating it yields CASSYLGKTVSYTF.

The chain has TRBV6-5 and TRBJ2-5; either TRBD1 or TRBD2 may fit D (6 bases each). The CDR3 length is 14 residues. Germline V CDR1 and CDR2: MNHEY, SVGAGI. Trimming left V 2 bases short and J 4 bases short, with 11 bases between. The CDR3 region has the DNA TGTGCCAGCAGTTACGGGGGGCGGCCAGAGACCCAGTACTTC. It encodes CASSYGGRPETQYF.

The V gene is TRBV24-1, the J gene TRBJ1-2; D unclear. This CDR3 has 14 amino acids. The germline V gene encodes CDR1 KGHDR and CDR2 SFDVKD. Trimming removed 6 bases at V and 4 bases at J, with 14 bases between. The CDR3 region has the DNA TGTGCCACCAGTTCGTCTCAAGCGGGCTATGGCTACACCTTC. This encodes CATSSSQAGYGYTF.

The chain has TRBV7-3 and TRBJ2-1, with D hard to call. Germline loops: CDR1 SGHTA, CDR2 FQGTGA. The CDR3 runs 15 residues. The V end lost 5 bases, the J end lost 0 bases, and 11 bases lay between the germline ends. Written as DNA, the CDR3 is TGTGCCAGCAGCCCTTTTTCGAGCTCCTACAATGAGCAGTTCTTC. Translating it yields CASSPFSSSYNEQFF.